Listed below are T cell receptor beta chains from one sample, sequenced in a study of Graves' ophthalmopathy and Graves' hyperthyroidism. TCRdb reanalysed the multiplex PCR reads using MiXCR and keeps one entry per CDR3 protein. Here the sample spans about 340,000 distinct CDR3 sequences, about a sixth being singletons. The sample consisted of peripheral blood. These receptors all come from an adult man with Graves' ophthalmopathy. Both conserved end residues are part of each CDR3. D genes are given only for firm matches.

v_call: TRBV13; d_call: .; cdr3_aa: CASSVTAGDEQSF
v_call: TRBV6-1; d_call: TRBD1; cdr3_aa: CASSDRDSTEAFF
v_call: TRBV29-1; d_call: .; cdr3_aa: CSVETAGTQYF
v_call: TRBV20-1; d_call: TRBD2; cdr3_aa: CSARAGGNHGGELFF
v_call: TRBV11-1; d_call: TRBD1; cdr3_aa: CASSSGTGAYNQPQHF
v_call: TRBV11-1; d_call: .; cdr3_aa: CASSWTNYEQYF
v_call: TRBV6-2/TRBV6-3; d_call: .; cdr3_aa: CASRPHRVQDEQYF
v_call: TRBV6-1; d_call: .; cdr3_aa: CASSEVWGRGTEAFF
v_call: TRBV10-3; d_call: .; cdr3_aa: CAIADKRSYEQYF
v_call: TRBV27; d_call: TRBD1; cdr3_aa: CASTELGQGASNYGYTF
v_call: TRBV11-2; d_call: .; cdr3_aa: CASSPYGLEQYF
v_call: TRBV24-1; d_call: TRBD1; cdr3_aa: CATIGTDTGELFF
v_call: TRBV28; d_call: .; cdr3_aa: CATELTYEQYF
v_call: TRBV7-2; d_call: .; cdr3_aa: CASSWVPGNTEAFF
v_call: TRBV5-1; d_call: TRBD1; cdr3_aa: CASSPPDRNYGYTF
v_call: TRBV6-1; d_call: .; cdr3_aa: CASSVGSGGETQYF
v_call: TRBV11-1; d_call: TRBD1; cdr3_aa: CASSVHRGLGTGELFF
v_call: TRBV7-9; d_call: .; cdr3_aa: CASSFTGPPPGTEAFF
v_call: TRBV15; d_call: .; cdr3_aa: CATSRDQGSGNTIYF
v_call: TRBV6-5; d_call: TRBD1; cdr3_aa: CASSSGTGYGAEAFF
v_call: TRBV12-3/TRBV12-4; d_call: .; cdr3_aa: CASSLASGHSNQPQHF
v_call: TRBV20-1; d_call: .; cdr3_aa: CSASRDSVYEQYF
v_call: TRBV13; d_call: .; cdr3_aa: CASSPNVTASKHYSNQPQHF
v_call: TRBV30; d_call: .; cdr3_aa: CAWSETSWGTEAFF
v_call: TRBV15; d_call: .; cdr3_aa: CATSRDPGSSSPLHF
v_call: TRBV19; d_call: TRBD1; cdr3_aa: CASQLTGRNQPQHF
v_call: TRBV29-1; d_call: TRBD1; cdr3_aa: CSAADRVFGEAFF
v_call: TRBV2; d_call: .; cdr3_aa: CASSEALRGRGGYTF
v_call: TRBV7-6; d_call: .; cdr3_aa: CASSLALETQYF
v_call: TRBV9; d_call: TRBD1; cdr3_aa: CASSGDRGPNYGYTF
v_call: TRBV6-5; d_call: TRBD2; cdr3_aa: CASSYSRLAGLQETQYF
v_call: TRBV10-2; d_call: .; cdr3_aa: CASSESPGRPQHF
v_call: TRBV12-3/TRBV12-4; d_call: .; cdr3_aa: CASSSTRGNQPQHF
v_call: TRBV20-1; d_call: TRBD2; cdr3_aa: CSARDPSGNGETQYF
v_call: TRBV2; d_call: .; cdr3_aa: CASSYEGGTTGELFF
v_call: TRBV11-3; d_call: TRBD2; cdr3_aa: CASSVTSDHSEQYF